This T cell receptor (beta chain) was sequenced in a study of T cells after yellow fever vaccination. Study context: Each low-cell-number fraction was prepared by means of SMART-Seq v4 Ultra Low Input.

For TCR, cDNA came from 5'RACE template switching, which added a universal primer site and UMIs. One entry per CDR3 protein, called by TCRdb with MiXCR from the 5' RACE reads. The sample holds about 310,000 distinct CDR3 sequences; around 3.6% are singletons and the top ten take roughly a quarter. This clonotype came up a few times. As yet, its antigen is unknown. Findings and limits, study-wide: Subsequent booster samples again held most clones from primary vaccination (under 98% CD4, roughly 91% CD8).

Sample: PBMCs, taken on the day of the yellow fever booster vaccination. The sequence was collected from a young man who received the YFV17D yellow fever vaccine.

The CDR3 nucleotides read TGTGCCAGCAGCCCGATGGGACTAGCGGACACCGGGGAGCTGTTTTTT. Protein product: CASSPMGLADTGELFF. The chain is built from TRBV3-1 and TRBJ2-2, with TRBD2 matching 11 bases. V lost 4 bases, J lost 3 bases, and 4 bases stayed unmatched. Germline V gene sequence: CDR1 LGHDT, CDR2 YNNKEL (reference sequence). The CDR3 is 16 residues long.